The entry below describes one TCR beta chain. Its recognized antigen is unknown. The germline V gene specifies SGHTS as CDR1 and YDEGEE as CDR2. The cysteine opens and the phenylalanine closes a CDR3 of 14 amino acids. The entry carries no DNA sequence. A roughly 2.5 ml peripheral blood sample was drawn into PAXgene tubes per donor and stored at -80°C. Total RNA was isolated from whole blood with the PAXgene blood miRNA kit on an automated QIAcube, without T cell sorting. Peripheral blood from monozygotic twin pairs, either concordant or discordant for inflammatory bowel disease, underwent deep TCRalpha and TCRbeta repertoire profiling that used unique molecular barcoding. For every twin pair, smoking habits were documented, and each individual was categorised as a current, former or never smoker. The data belong to a study of monozygotic twins with inflammatory bowel disease (dated by TCRdb to the late 2010s). Some background on the complete study: The full study comprised 28 monozygotic twin pairs: nine German pairs (four IBD-concordant, five IBD-discordant) and 19 IBD-discordant Danish pairs. Disease-associated traits were sought mainly through comparisons between IBD patients and their genetically identical healthy co-twins within discordant pairs. Each individual had, on average, about 151 000 unique TCRalpha sequences and 181 000 unique TCRbeta sequences available for analysis.

Findings and caveats that apply to the study as a whole: Repertoire similarity did not differ between concordant and discordant twins, possibly due to limited statistical power. Distinction between different T cell subtypes could not be achieved in the analysis. IBD patients shared fewer clonotypes with other individuals than healthy twins did, most markedly in patients showing signs of disease activity. Because patients received different immunosuppressive treatments, the repertoires may have picked up extra background noise and variability between individuals. Measured by the inverse Simpson index, TCRbeta repertoire diversity was lower in IBD patients than in their healthy co-twins. No single strong signal or clonotype linked to IBD turned up in the results, so the idea that one exists was not supported.

Preparation of the library involved 5' RACE. Preparation of each TCR library used approximately 4,000 ng of total RNA. For each sample, cDNA synthesis was carried out in eight separate reactions using SMARTScribe reverse transcriptase. During cDNA synthesis, unique molecular identifiers containing a 6-nucleotide sample barcode were introduced by template switching. Two nested PCRs of about 15 and 9 cycles amplified the TCRalpha and TCRbeta cDNA, and bead purification followed each PCR. Before amplification, cDNA was treated with uracil DNA-glycosylase and purified using the QIAquick PCR purification kit. In the second PCR, Illumina TruSeq-compatible adapters and sample-specific barcodes were added. Library quality and concentration were assessed using TapeStation and Qubit, and roughly 5 ng of each library was pooled. Sequencing of pooled libraries was carried out on an Illumina HiSeq2500 single-index Rapid Run using 2 x 100 bp reads and custom sequencing primers. The authors processed their data as follows. MiGEC version 1.2.6 was used for UMI-based consensus assembly, which corrected PCR and sequencing errors. MiXCR version 2.1.1 handled V(D)J alignment, clonotype assembly and CDR3 extraction. Gene usage, clonotype sharing and MAIT/NKT TCR abundance were normalised by analysing the top 1000, 10 000 and 20 000 clonotypes per sample. After downsampling to 27 000 UMIs, diversity was calculated as the inverse Simpson index using the vegan R package. Paired Mann-Whitney U tests were applied to discordant twin pairs, with Benjamini-Hochberg correction for multiple testing. Following reprocessing of the reads by TCRdb, the data hold one row per CDR3 protein sequence and no DNA is available. Here the V and J calls rest on TCRdb's processing, not on the authors' analysis. The table for this sample shows approximately 200,000 distinct CDR3 sequences. The ten largest clones capture 1.6% of the sample.

The receptor was derived from a human donor with ulcerative colitis or Crohn's disease, or a healthy co-twin of an affected twin (not recorded which). Sequenced sample: blood. The V and J genes are TRBV5-8 and TRBJ2-7. The CDR3: CASSRVKGPYEQYF.